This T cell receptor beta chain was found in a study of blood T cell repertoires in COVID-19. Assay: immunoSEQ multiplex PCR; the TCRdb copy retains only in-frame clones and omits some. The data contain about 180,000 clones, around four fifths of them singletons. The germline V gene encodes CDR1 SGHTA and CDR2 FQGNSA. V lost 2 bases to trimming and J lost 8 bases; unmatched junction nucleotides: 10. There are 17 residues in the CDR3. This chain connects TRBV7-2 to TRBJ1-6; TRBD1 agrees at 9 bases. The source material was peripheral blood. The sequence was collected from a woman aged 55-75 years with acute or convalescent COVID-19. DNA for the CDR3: TGTGCCAGCAGCTTAACCTCCACCGGGACAGGGTATTCACCCCTCCACTTT. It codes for CASSLTSTGTGYSPLHF.